This TCR beta chain was sequenced during a study of blood T cell repertoires in COVID-19. Study information: Some COVID-19 samples were acute and others convalescent; all came from the United States, Italy and Spain. The cDNA or gDNA used as material had been derived from T cells, B-cell-depleted T cells, or PBMCs.

Authors' analysis steps: Estimation of nucleated cell counts was performed using reference gene primer amplification. Only in-frame clones appear in the TCRdb table, and some are missing; sequencing was by immunoSEQ multiplex PCR. The V and J calls and clone size are taken from that table; D and trimming were inferred from the DNA. The sample has a few hundred thousand clones, about 85% seen once. The CDR3 runs 14 residues. Germline values: CDR1 LGHDT, CDR2 YNNKEL (reference sequence). Material: peripheral blood. The TCR comes from a man between 50 and 59 years old who had recovered from COVID-19. This chain links TRBV3-1 (or the pseudogene TRBV3-2) with TRBJ2-7; 10 bases agree with TRBD1. This chain's CDR3 is CATQPGTGAYEQYF. CDR3 bases: TGTGCTACCCAGCCAGGGACAGGGGCCTACGAGCAGTACTTC.